This is a list of T cell receptor beta chains from one sample in a study of blood T cell repertoires in COVID-19. Profiled with immunoSEQ multiplex PCR; TCRdb holds only in-frame clones, not every one. The sample holds over 200,000 clones, more than 75% seen once. The specimen was peripheral blood. Source of these receptors: a man aged 40-49 years with active or convalescent COVID-19. CDR3s include the opening cysteine and the closing phenylalanine or tryptophan.

J,V,CDR3
TRBJ1-4,TRBV19,CASSLSDSRLEKLFF
TRBJ1-2,TRBV11-2,CASSSLRGVPGDGYTF
TRBJ1-4,TRBV29-1,CSVAPGQGSEKLFF
TRBJ2-1,TRBV12-3/TRBV12-4,CASSYRYSVEQFF
TRBJ2-3,TRBV4-1,CASSQSTGMSTDTQYF
TRBJ1-2,TRBV28,CASSLGGQLYYGYTF
TRBJ1-2,TRBV28,CASSTTRQNGYTF
TRBJ2-3,TRBV28,CASSLGRVGTDTQYF
TRBJ2-1,TRBV11-2,CASSSPLSGEQFF
TRBJ1-2,TRBV2,CASSEDTGSLYGYTF
TRBJ1-4,TRBV27,CASSFYGQGTTNEKLFF
TRBJ2-1,TRBV5-5,CASSLERVVYNEQFF
TRBJ1-1,TRBV15,CATSREAGSNEAFF
TRBJ2-7,TRBV19,CASSIDPRDMYEQYF
TRBJ1-4,TRBV3-1/TRBV3-2,CASSQDGSLGEKLFF
TRBJ1-2,TRBV5-8,CASSPMAVEALNYGYTF
TRBJ2-2,TRBV19,CASSIGQGLITGELFF